Shown below are 14 T cell receptor beta chains from a single sample sequenced in a study of cytomegalovirus exposure and HLA in healthy donors. Amplification used 60 Vbeta primers and 13 Jbeta primers. The table came from immunoSEQ multiplex PCR; TCRdb's copy has only in-frame clones and leaves some out. The sample consists of some 170,000 clones, around 86% of them appearing once. The sample comprised PBMCs. All receptors derive from a man aged 45-60 years in good health and CMV-seropositive.

V gene TRBV2 combines with J gene TRBJ2-7; TRBD1 matches at 10 bases. V was clipped by 6 bases and J by 6 bases; unmatched bases: 8. This CDR3 contains 14 residues. CDR1 is SNHLY and CDR2 is FYNNEI in the germline V gene. The CDR3 region is CASRRRQGAIEQYF. The CDR3 DNA reads as TGTGCCAGCAGACGGCGACAGGGGGCAATCGAGCAGTACTTC.

This chain joins TRBV5-5 and TRBJ2-7; 9 bases align to TRBD1. V dropped 3 bases and J dropped 6; count of bases not matched to a gene: 7. The CDR3 is made up of 14 amino acids. CDR1 is SGHKS and CDR2 is YYEKEE in the germline V gene (reference sequence). The CDR3 sequence is CASSYTGGTTEQYF. The CDR3, as DNA: TGTGCCAGCAGCTACACAGGGGGCACGACCGAGCAGTACTTC.

This chain connects TRBV29-1 to TRBJ2-1; TRBD2 aligns across 10 bases. Germline lookup yields CDR1 SQVTM and CDR2 ANQGSEA. The CDR3 runs 15 residues. Germline trimming cut 6 bases from V and 5 bases from J; bases unmatched to any gene: 10. The CDR3, as DNA: TGCAGCGTGAGGGGTAGCGGGAGGTCGCACAATGAGCAGTTCTTC. It yields the protein CSVRGSGRSHNEQFF.

The genes are TRBV14 and TRBJ2-5, with 7 bases fitting TRBD2. The DNA end favors TRBJ2-7, so the J call may be wrong. CDR1 SGHDN and CDR2 FVKESK come from the germline V gene. The CDR3 length is 14 residues. The DNA for the CDR3 is TGTGCCAGCAAGCGGGACTCCCTCTCCTACGAGCAGTACTTC. This gives the protein CASKRDSLSYEQYF.

This clone was detected a few times. The genes are TRBV5-4 and TRBJ1-1; TRBD1 matches at 7 bases. Germline V CDR1 and CDR2: SGHNT, YYREEE (reference sequence). CDR3 size: 16 residues. J lost 7 bases, V lost 0 bases, and 12 bases had no gene match. Here the CDR3 reads CASSLGGQVYRSEAFF. The CDR3 bases are TGTGCCAGCAGCTTGGGCGGACAGGTCTATCGGAGTGAAGCTTTCTTT.

On this clone itself: One end of the junction varies from germline; a read error may be responsible. The CDR3 is CASSPGMNTEAFF. In DNA, the CDR3 is TGTGCCAGCAGCCCAGGAATGAACACTGAAGCTTTCTTT. The chain is built from TRBV5-1 and TRBJ1-1; D is undetermined. This CDR3 comprises 13 residues. Germline V lookup: CDR1 SGHRS, CDR2 YFSETQ.

This clone has just one count. CDR3 loop: CASSQGWATRTDTQYF. In DNA, the CDR3 is TGCGCCAGCAGCCAAGGATGGGCTACACGCACAGATACGCAGTATTTT. V gene TRBV4-1 combines with J gene TRBJ2-3; no clear D. Looked up from germline, CDR1 is MGHRA and CDR2 is YSYEKL. The CDR3 loop spans 16 amino acids. V was clipped by 1 base and J by 1 base, with 12 bases between them.

This clone was seen a single time. The same CDR3 arises from other DNA sequences in this sample as well. This chain connects TRBV28 to TRBJ2-3; 7 bases agree with TRBD2. This CDR3 comprises 14 residues. Looked up from germline, CDR1 is MDHEN and CDR2 is SYDVKM. Trimming cost V 3 bases and J 0 bases; bases outside gene matches: 0. The CDR3, as DNA: TGTGCCAGCAGTTTTAGCGGGAGCACAGATACGCAGTATTTT. It yields the protein CASSFSGSTDTQYF.

This clone occurred once. The chain couples TRBV11-2 to TRBJ2-7, with D possibly being TRBD2 (6 bases). Germline V gives CDR1 SGHAT, CDR2 FQNNGV. V was pared by 1 base and J by 6 bases, with 16 bases between. CDR3 length: 15 residues. The CDR3 DNA follows: TGTGCCAGCAGCTTAGTCCATTCACCGCGGGGCGAGCAGTACTTC. It encodes CASSLVHSPRGEQYF. The variable domain in full, completed from reference TRBV11-2 and TRBJ2-7, reads EAGVAQSPRYKIIEKRQSVAFWCNPISGHATLYWYQQILGQGPKLLIQFQNNGVVDDSQLPKDRFSAERLKGVDSTLKIQPAKLEDSAVYLCASSLVHSPRGEQYFGPGTRLTVT.

The chain is built from TRBV11-3 and TRBJ2-3; TRBD1 aligns across 11 bases. Trimming removed 4 bases from V and 6 bases from J; junction bases left unmatched: 6. Germline V lookup: CDR1 SGHNT, CDR2 YENEEA. The CDR3 loop spans 15 amino acids. CDR3 protein: CASSSRTGGEDTQYF. CDR3 nucleotides: TGTGCCAGCAGCTCGCGGACAGGGGGCGAGGATACGCAGTATTTT.

The J gene is TRBJ2-1, the V gene TRBV5-1, with D perhaps matching TRBD1 (6 bases). Trimming removed 5 bases from V and 3 bases from J, with 18 bases in between. The CDR3 contains 16 residues. Germline CDR1 reads SGHRS; CDR2 reads YFSETQ. The CDR3 reads CASSWEGGSLYNEQFF. The CDR3 nucleotides are TGCGCCAGCAGTTGGGAAGGGGGTTCCCTCTACAATGAGCAGTTCTTC.

This clone was counted a single time. This sequence joins TRBV5-6 and TRBJ1-5; TRBD1 is a possible D gene (6 bases). The V end lost 6 bases, the J end lost 7 bases, and 17 bases lay between the germline ends. Per germline, CDR1 SGHDT and CDR2 YYEEEE. The CDR3 runs to 14 residues. CDR3 nucleotides: TGTGCCAGCAACTCGGGGGGGGCTTCGCAGCCCCAGCATTTT. Protein: CASNSGGASQPQHF. The whole variable domain, remainder taken from reference TRBV5-6 and TRBJ1-5, is DAGVTQSPTHLIKTRGQQVTLRCSPKSGHDTVSWYQQALGQGPQFIFQYYEEEERQRGNFPDRFSGHQFPNYSSELNVNALLLGDSALYLCASNSGGASQPQHFGDGTRLSIL.

The chain has TRBV5-1 and TRBJ1-2, with TRBD1 matching over 8 bases. Losses at the gene ends were 3 bases for V and 4 bases for J; bases not matched to a gene: 5. CDR1 is SGHRS and CDR2 is YFSETQ in the germline V gene. This CDR3 contains 14 residues. CDR3: CASSSGQGGYGYTF. The DNA of the CDR3 is TGCGCCAGCAGCTCCGGACAGGGTGGCTATGGCTACACCTTC.

This chain joins TRBV5-1 and TRBJ2-1; D perhaps matches TRBD2 (5 bases). Germline-derived CDR1 and CDR2 are SGHRS and YFSETQ. V dropped 3 bases and J dropped 7 bases, with 17 bases sitting between them. The CDR3 contains 15 residues. The CDR3 DNA reads TGCGCCAGCAGCTCTATACTAGGGCCGAGGAATGAGCAGTTCTTC. Translating gives CASSSILGPRNEQFF.